The 18 T cell receptor beta chains given below trace back to one sample, sequenced in a study of T cell responses to AZD1222 COVID-19 vaccine. Produced via immunoSEQ multiplex PCR; TCRdb's table is partial and in-frame only. The sample records tens of thousands of clones, 87% being singletons. The sequenced sample was peripheral blood, obtained 28 days after the second AZD1222 dose. The source of these receptors is an adult who received the AZD1222 COVID-19 vaccine.

The J gene is TRBJ2-7, the V gene TRBV10-3; 10 bases align to TRBD1. CDR1 ENHRY and CDR2 SYGVKD come from the germline V gene. The CDR3 consists of 15 residues. The junction had 14 bases not matched to a gene; V was cut back by 6 bases and J by 9 bases. This CDR3 is CAISHVRDRGKGQYF. The CDR3 nucleotides are TGTGCCATCAGCCATGTCCGGGACAGGGGCAAAGGGCAGTACTTC.

The gene calls are TRBV6-5 and TRBJ1-2; TRBD1 agrees at 10 bases. The CDR3 is 16 amino acids. In germline, CDR1 is MNHEY, CDR2 SVGAGI. Germline trimming cut 2 bases from V and 8 bases from J; bases unmatched to any gene: 11. The CDR3 DNA sequence: TGTGCCAGCAGTTACCCCACGACAGGGGGCGGCAGGGGCTACACCTTC. Its translation: CASSYPTTGGGRGYTF.

This clone showed up just a few times. DNA for the CDR3: TGTGCCAGCAGCAAACGGGACAGTAACACTGAAGCTTTCTTT. Protein sequence: CASSKRDSNTEAFF. This chain uses TRBV21-1 with TRBJ1-1; TRBD1, as called in the table, went unchecked against the DNA. TRBV21-1 is designated a pseudogene. The CDR3 covers 14 residues.

This chain uses TRBV5-1 with TRBJ2-3, with unresolved D. Germline V gives CDR1 SGHRS, CDR2 YFSETQ. The CDR3 totals 16 residues. Trimming cost V 0 bases and J 2 bases, with 13 bases left between them. As DNA, the CDR3 is TGCGCCAGCAGCTTGGGTGGCCCGTCGTTCACAGATACGCAGTATTTT. This codes for CASSLGGPSFTDTQYF.

The genes are TRBV27 and TRBJ2-6; 7 nucleotides line up with TRBD2. Germline V gives CDR1 MNHEY, CDR2 SMNVEV (reference sequence). Trimming took 10 bases from V and 6 from J; bases not matched to a gene: 12. The CDR3 covers 15 residues. This CDR3 is CATGRSGVSANVLTF. Written as DNA, the CDR3 is TGTGCCACCGGTCGGAGCGGGGTGTCGGCCAACGTCCTGACTTTC.

The chain is built from TRBV6-5 and TRBJ2-7; 8 bases agree with TRBD1. The CDR3 has 14 amino acids. Germline V gene sequence: CDR1 MNHEY, CDR2 SVGAGI. V trimming: 2 bases; J trimming: 5 bases; junction bases outside the gene matches: 5. The chain's CDR3 is CASSYNRGAHEQYF. CDR3 nucleotide sequence: TGTGCCAGCAGTTACAACAGGGGGGCCCACGAGCAGTACTTC.

The chain joins TRBV5-1 to TRBJ2-7; a weak D match, TRBD1 (6 bases). CDR3 size: 12 residues. The ends were cut back, 4 bases at V and 4 bases at J, with 9 bases in the middle. Germline V gene lookup returns CDR1 SGHRS and CDR2 YFSETQ. The CDR3 sequence: CASSPDRYEQYF. Written as DNA, the CDR3 is TGCGCCAGCAGCCCCGACAGGTACGAGCAGTACTTC.

The V call is TRBV7-6, the J call TRBJ2-2, with a possible D match to TRBD1 (5 bases). The CDR3 runs 14 residues. Trimming took 1 base from V and 7 from J, leaving 10 bases between them. Germline V gene sequence: CDR1 SGHVS, CDR2 FNYEAQ. CDR3 sequence (DNA): TGTGCCAGCAGCTTAGGGGCTCAGGGCGGGGAGCTGTTTTTT. Translation: CASSLGAQGGELFF.

This chain uses TRBV27 with TRBJ2-1; the match to TRBD2 covers 7 bases. The CDR3 covers 13 residues. The ends lost 3 bases at V and 14 bases at J; junction bases unmatched: 10. Germline V gene data show CDR1 as MNHEY and CDR2 as SMNVEV (reference sequence). The CDR3 sequence is CASSLEGGPSKFF. The DNA for the CDR3 is TGTGCCAGCAGTTTGGAGGGAGGGCCCTCGAAGTTCTTC.

The sample holds one count of this clone. The V and J genes are TRBV27 and TRBJ2-7, with 9 bases aligning to TRBD1. Germline CDR1 is MNHEY and CDR2 is SMNVEV (reference sequence). V gave up 0 bases and J gave up 3 bases; unmatched junction bases: 6. The CDR3 consists of 16 residues. CDR3 nucleotides: TGTGCCAGCAGTTTATCGAGACAGGGGGTTCGCTACGAGCAGTACTTC. Protein: CASSLSRQGVRYEQYF.

The chain links TRBV9 to TRBJ2-1; D not certain. Looked up from germline, CDR1 is SGDLS and CDR2 is YYNGEE. The CDR3 has 12 residues. The V end was cut by 4 bases, the J end by 7 bases, with 9 bases between. The CDR3 loop reads CASSPYVNEQFF. For the CDR3, the DNA is TGTGCCAGCAGCCCATATGTGAATGAGCAGTTCTTC.

This clone was seen only once. The V call is TRBV6-4, the J call TRBJ2-7, with D tentatively TRBD1 or TRBD2 (5 bases each). Per germline, CDR1 MRHNA and CDR2 SNTAGT. V lost 9 bases and J 2 bases, leaving 14 bases between the germline ends. The CDR3 loop spans 13 amino acids. CDR3 DNA: TGTGCCAGTCCATTCGGGGCCACCTACGAGCAGTACTTC. Translation: CASPFGATYEQYF.

V gene TRBV3-1 (or the pseudogene TRBV3-2) combines with J gene TRBJ1-1; a possible D gene is TRBD1 (5 bases). V lost 10 bases, J lost 4 bases, and 16 bases lay in between. Germline CDR1 and CDR2: LGHDT and YNNKEL (reference sequence). The CDR3 loop spans 13 amino acids. The CDR3 here is CATSSGRLTEAFF. The CDR3, as DNA: TGTGCCACTTCATCGGGACGGCTCACTGAAGCTTTCTTT.

The rearrangement joins TRBV7-9 to TRBJ2-3, with unresolved D. CDR1 is SEHNR, CDR2 FQNEAQ, per germline (reference sequence). The CDR3 contains 12 residues. Trimming left V 3 bases short and J 5 bases short, with 6 bases between. CDR3 sequence reads: CASSFWGDTQYF. The CDR3 DNA sequence: TGTGCCAGCAGCTTCTGGGGAGATACGCAGTATTTT.

The CDR3 loop reads CASSVGIGAEAPEAFF. For the CDR3, the DNA is TGTGCCAGCAGCGTAGGGATTGGCGCCGAGGCTCCTGAAGCTTTCTTT. V and J are TRBV9 and TRBJ1-1, with D unresolved. Germline values: CDR1 SGDLS, CDR2 YYNGEE. CDR3 size: 16 residues. The V end lost 0 bases, the J end lost 6 bases, and 18 bases lay between the germline ends.

V usage is TRBV29-1 and J usage is TRBJ1-1; no firm D call. V was pared by 4 bases and J by 0 bases, with 12 bases between. The CDR3 consists of 14 residues. The germline CDR1 and CDR2 sequences are SQVTM and ANQGSEA. Written as DNA, the CDR3 is TGCAGCGTTGTTTACAGCACCATGAACACTGAAGCTTTCTTT. Its protein is CSVVYSTMNTEAFF.

The V gene is TRBV6-1, the J gene TRBJ1-2; maybe TRBD1 (6 bases). Trimming took off 0 bases at V and 0 bases at J, with 11 bases between the two ends. There are 16 residues in the CDR3. The germline V gene encodes CDR1 MNHNS and CDR2 SASEGT. The CDR3 here is CASSEALGQTNYGYTF. Here the CDR3 DNA reads TGTGCCAGCAGTGAAGCGCTGGGACAAACTAACTATGGCTACACCTTC.

This clone was recorded once. The chain recombines TRBV2 with TRBJ2-7; no definite D call. Trimming pared 7 bases from V and 2 bases from J, leaving 15 bases between. Germline values: CDR1 SNHLY, CDR2 FYNNEI. The CDR3 is made up of 14 amino acids. This CDR3 reads CASTRSAVPYEQYF. The CDR3 DNA is TGTGCCAGCACCCGCTCTGCGGTCCCCTACGAGCAGTACTTC.